Listed here are 16 T cell receptor beta chains from one sample, sequenced in a study of siplizumab effects on memory and regulatory T cells (dated by TCRdb to the late 2010s). The library came from the immunoSEQ multiplex PCR assay. TCRdb took over this immuneACCESS table, retaining in-frame rearrangements with V and J assigned. Such tables are incomplete; in checked studies, under half of the missing clones stem from an unresolved V gene, and the remainder is unexplained. The sample table holds some 65,000 clones, of which 80% to 90% were seen once. The ten largest clones capture about 1.5% of the sample. Sequencing was performed on Tregs sorted from blood. All receptors derive from a human donor in good health.

The J gene is TRBJ2-4, the V gene TRBV19; perhaps TRBD2 as D (6 bases). V lost 6 bases, J lost 1 base, and 19 bases lay in between. Germline V gives CDR1 LNHDA, CDR2 SQIVND (reference sequence). This CDR3 comprises 17 residues. This CDR3 is CASSVRRGGMAKNIQYF. CDR3 sequence (DNA): TGTGCCAGTAGCGTACGGCGGGGCGGGATGGCCAAAAACATTCAGTACTTC.

Remarks on this clone: Because it lacks the conserved phenylalanine or tryptophan at the end, this CDR3 is likely a read error. Because the CDR3's place on the DNA is in doubt, the DNA is left out and the CDR3 is given as listed by TCRdb. The chain uses TRBV19 and TRBJ2-7. The germline CDR1 and CDR2 sequences are LNHDA and SQIVND (reference sequence). The CDR3 has 8 amino acids, counting both end residues. The CDR3 sequence is CASSIGTI.

J is TRBJ1-1 and V is TRBV5-1, with TRBD1 matching over 7 bases. The CDR3 length is 14 residues. Germline loops: CDR1 SGHRS, CDR2 YFSETQ. The V segment lost 3 bases and the J segment 6 bases; nucleotides outside the gene matches: 8. CDR3 in DNA: TGCGCCAGCAGCTCCGGACAGGTTGTCGCTGAAGCTTTCTTT. Translated: CASSSGQVVAEAFF.

This rearrangement joins TRBV20-1 to TRBJ2-5; D gene unclear. The CDR3 sequence is 11 residues long. CDR1 and CDR2 from the germline V gene are DFQATT and SNEGSKA (reference sequence). The CDR3 DNA reads TGCAGCTGTGGTTTCGGAGAGACCCAGTACTTC. Translating gives CSCGFGETQYF.

The chain links TRBV10-1 to TRBJ2-1, with 10 positions matching TRBD2. The CDR3 runs to 15 residues. Germline values: CDR1 WNHNN, CDR2 SYGVQD (reference sequence). The ends lost 0 bases at V and 6 bases at J; junction bases unmatched: 2. CDR3 in DNA: TGCGCCAGCAGTGAGTCAGCGGGGGGGGGCAATGAGCAGTTCTTC. Amino acid sequence: CASSESAGGGNEQFF.

Only a few counts were recorded for this clone. This sequence joins TRBV7-9 and TRBJ1-5; D remains ambiguous. Trimming pared 5 bases from V and 5 bases from J, leaving 16 bases between. The germline V gene has CDR1 SEHNR and CDR2 FQNEAQ (reference sequence). The CDR3 covers 15 residues. This CDR3 is CASSGLGSRDQPQHF. The CDR3 DNA follows: TGTGCCAGCAGCGGCCTGGGGTCGAGGGATCAGCCCCAGCATTTT.

The genes are TRBV7-6 and TRBJ1-6; D is perhaps TRBD1 (6 bases). This CDR3 contains 21 residues. V was clipped by 2 bases and J by 8 bases, with 31 bases between them. Germline CDR1 is SGHVS and CDR2 is FNYEAQ. The chain's CDR3 is CASSLTQATPGTQSRHSPLHF. The CDR3 DNA reads as TGTGCCAGCAGCTTAACTCAAGCCACCCCGGGGACACAGAGTCGCCATTCACCCCTCCACTTT.

The chain uses TRBV19 and TRBJ2-7; 13 nucleotides match TRBD2. The CDR3 totals 16 residues. V gave up 5 bases and J gave up 4 bases; unmatched junction bases: 8. Germline CDR1 is LNHDA and CDR2 is SQIVND (reference sequence). Here the CDR3 DNA reads TGTGCCAGTAGTGCATCACTAGCGGGAGGGAGGTACGAGCAGTACTTC. Its translation is CASSASLAGGRYEQYF.

The gene calls are TRBV6-5 and TRBJ2-7, with D possibly being TRBD2 (6 bases). Germline lookup yields CDR1 MNHEY and CDR2 SVGAGI. This CDR3 spans 14 amino acids. V was shortened by 6 bases and J by 5 bases, with 17 bases between the two germline ends. The CDR3 here is CASSRPGLGHEQYF. The DNA of the CDR3 is TGTGCCAGCAGCCGGCCGGGACTCGGCCACGAGCAGTACTTC.

This chain joins TRBV6-5 and TRBJ2-2; D not certain. The CDR3 contains 14 residues. Germline CDR1 MNHEY, CDR2 SVGAGI. Trimming removed 2 bases at V and 6 bases at J, with 10 bases between. Here the CDR3 reads CASSYSRWAGELFF. The CDR3 nucleotides read TGTGCCAGCAGTTACAGCAGGTGGGCCGGGGAGCTGTTTTTT.

V usage is TRBV19 and J usage is TRBJ1-4, with 7 positions matching TRBD1. Germline CDR1 is LNHDA and CDR2 is SQIVND (reference sequence). CDR3 length: 15 residues. The V segment lost 3 bases and the J segment 5 bases; nucleotides outside the gene matches: 6. CDR3 nucleotide sequence: TGTGCCAGTAGTATTGGGGGCAGGGGGAATGAAAAACTGTTTTTT. It specifies CASSIGGRGNEKLFF.

This clone was observed a single time. The chain employs TRBV2 and TRBJ2-3; 7 nucleotides agree with TRBD1. Germline V gene lookup returns CDR1 SNHLY and CDR2 FYNNEI. The CDR3 covers 16 residues. Trimming cost V 6 bases and J 0 bases; bases outside gene matches: 9. CDR3 amino acids: CASRDRTGPSTDTQYF. In DNA, the CDR3 is TGTGCCAGCAGAGACCGGACAGGACCGAGCACAGATACGCAGTATTTT.

The chain links TRBV7-3 to TRBJ2-1; no clear D gene. With 0 bases removed from V and 10 bases from J, the gap between germline ends came to 13 bases. This CDR3 contains 14 residues. In germline, CDR1 is SGHTA, CDR2 FQGTGA. The CDR3 sequence: CASSLTYGEGEQFF. CDR3 sequence (DNA): TGTGCCAGCAGCTTAACGTATGGCGAAGGGGAGCAGTTCTTC.

This chain uses TRBV4-3 with TRBJ2-5; a possible D gene is TRBD2 (6 bases). V was shortened by 0 bases and J by 13 bases, with 24 bases between the two germline ends. Germline V gene lookup returns CDR1 LGHNA and CDR2 YSLEER. The CDR3 consists of 16 residues. The CDR3 loop reads CASSQENLRTSLPPYF. CDR3 nucleotides: TGCGCCAGCAGCCAAGAAAACCTTCGTACTAGCTTACCGCCGTACTTC.

This chain links TRBV5-4 with TRBJ2-7; D could derive from TRBD1 or TRBD2 (6 bases each). CDR3 length: 14 amino acids. V lost 2 bases, J lost 4 bases, and 13 bases lay in between. The germline V gene encodes CDR1 SGHNT and CDR2 YYREEE (reference sequence). The CDR3 spells CASSFFGGRYEQYF. CDR3 DNA: TGTGCCAGCAGCTTCTTTGGGGGGCGGTACGAGCAGTACTTC.

The V gene is TRBV19, the J gene TRBJ2-1, with TRBD1 matching over 7 bases. From germline, CDR1 is LNHDA and CDR2 SQIVND (reference sequence). CDR3 length: 14 amino acids. V lost 3 bases, J lost 9 bases, and 8 bases stayed unmatched. In nucleotides, the CDR3 is TGTGCCAGTAGTATTAGAGGGGGCGGTGGTGAGCAGTTCTTC. Amino acid sequence: CASSIRGGGGEQFF. Drawing the rest from reference TRBV19 and TRBJ2-1, the complete variable domain is DGGITQSPKYLFRKEGQNVTLSCEQNLNHDAMYWYRQDPGQGLRLIYYSQIVNDFQKGDIAEGYSVSREKKESFPLTVTSAQKNPTAFYLCASSIRGGGGEQFFGPGTRLTVL.